The clone carrying this T cell receptor (beta chain) was observed a handful of times. This sample is drawn from a study of regulatory T cells in long-lasting Graves disease. Arm-PCR of CDR3 regions and iRepertoire HTBI primers were used to build TCR beta libraries. TCRdb analysed the multiplex PCR reads with MiXCR anew, one entry per CDR3 protein. The table lists around 230,000 distinct CDR3 sequences, about 16% of them singletons. The sample's time point: newly diagnosed GD, antithyroid drugs for less than 3 months. RNA from PBMCs was the source of the TCR library. Sequenced here: peripheral blood mononuclear cells (PBMCs), sampled at new diagnosis, from a patient treated with antithyroid drugs. The receptor comes from a female donor with Graves disease.

CDR3 in amino acids: CASSPRDREETQYF. The CDR3 DNA follows: TGCGCCAGCAGCCCGAGGGACAGGGAGGAGACCCAGTACTTC. The rearrangement uses TRBV4-1 and TRBJ2-5; 9 bases match TRBD1. Looked up from germline, CDR1 is MGHRA and CDR2 is YSYEKL. This CDR3 has 14 amino acids. Trimming at V came to 4 bases and at J to 5 bases, leaving 5 bases not matched to a gene.